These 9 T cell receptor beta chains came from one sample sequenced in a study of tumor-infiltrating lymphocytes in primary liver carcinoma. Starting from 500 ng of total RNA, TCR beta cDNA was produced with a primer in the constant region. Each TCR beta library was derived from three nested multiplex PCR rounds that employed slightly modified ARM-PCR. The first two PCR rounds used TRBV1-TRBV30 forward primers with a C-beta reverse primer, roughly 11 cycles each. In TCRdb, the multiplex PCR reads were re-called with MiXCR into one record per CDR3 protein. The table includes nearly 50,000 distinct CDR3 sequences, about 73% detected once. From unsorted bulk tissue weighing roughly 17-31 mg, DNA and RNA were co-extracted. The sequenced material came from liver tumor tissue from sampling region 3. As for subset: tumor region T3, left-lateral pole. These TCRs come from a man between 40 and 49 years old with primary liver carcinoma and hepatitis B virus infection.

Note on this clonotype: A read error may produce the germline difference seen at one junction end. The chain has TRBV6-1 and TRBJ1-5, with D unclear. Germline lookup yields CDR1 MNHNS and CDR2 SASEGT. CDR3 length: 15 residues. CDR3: CANSERGLDNQPQLF. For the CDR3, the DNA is TGTGCCAACAGTGAACGGGGTCTTGACAATCAGCCCCAGCTTTTT.

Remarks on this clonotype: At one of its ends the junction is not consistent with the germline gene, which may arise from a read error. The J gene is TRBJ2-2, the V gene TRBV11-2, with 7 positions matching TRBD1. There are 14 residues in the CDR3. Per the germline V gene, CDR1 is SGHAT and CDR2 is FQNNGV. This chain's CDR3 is CATSIQIGGRELFF. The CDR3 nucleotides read TGTGCCACCAGCATCCAGATAGGGGGCAGGGAGTTGTTTTTT. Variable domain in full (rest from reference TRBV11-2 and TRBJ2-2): EAGVAQSPRYKIIEKRQSVAFWCNPISGHATLYWYQQILGQGPKLLIQFQNNGVVDDSQLPKDRFSAERLKGVDSTLKIQPAKLEDSAVYLCATSIQIGGRELFFGEGSRLTVL.

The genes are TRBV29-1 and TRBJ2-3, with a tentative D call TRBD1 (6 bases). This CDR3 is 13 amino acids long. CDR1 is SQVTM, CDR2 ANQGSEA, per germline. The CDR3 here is CNIRQVWGDTQYF. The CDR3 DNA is TGCAACATTAGACAGGTCTGGGGAGATACGCAGTATTTT.

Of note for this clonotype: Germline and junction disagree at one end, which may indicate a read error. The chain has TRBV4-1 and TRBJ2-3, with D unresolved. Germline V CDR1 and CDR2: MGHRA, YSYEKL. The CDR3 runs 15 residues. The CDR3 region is CASSQTEMYTDTQYF. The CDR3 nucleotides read TGCGCCAGCAGTCAAACGGAGATGTACACAGATACTCAGTATTTT.

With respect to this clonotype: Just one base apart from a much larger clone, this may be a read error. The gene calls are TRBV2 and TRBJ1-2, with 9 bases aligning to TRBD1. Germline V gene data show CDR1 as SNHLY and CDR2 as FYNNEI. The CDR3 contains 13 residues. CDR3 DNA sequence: TGTGCCAGCCGGGGACAGGGCTTAGGTGGCTACGCCTTC. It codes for CASRGQGLGGYAF.

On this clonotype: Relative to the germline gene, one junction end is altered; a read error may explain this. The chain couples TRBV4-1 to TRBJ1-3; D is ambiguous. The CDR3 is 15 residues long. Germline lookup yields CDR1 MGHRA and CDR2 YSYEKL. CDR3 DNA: TGCGCCTGCAGCCAAGAGCTGACCGGTGGAAACACCATATATTTT. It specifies CACSQELTGGNTIYF.

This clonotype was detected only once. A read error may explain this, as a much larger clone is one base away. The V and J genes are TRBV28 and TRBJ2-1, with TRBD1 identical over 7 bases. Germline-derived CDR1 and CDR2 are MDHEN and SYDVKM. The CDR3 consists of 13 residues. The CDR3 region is CASSATGDNEQLF. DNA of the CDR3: TGTGCCAGCAGTGCCACAGGGGACAATGAGCAGTTGTTC.

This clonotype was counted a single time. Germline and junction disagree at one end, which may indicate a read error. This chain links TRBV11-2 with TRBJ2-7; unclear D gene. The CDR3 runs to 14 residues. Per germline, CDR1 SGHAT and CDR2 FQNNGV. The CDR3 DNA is TGTTCCAGCAGCTTAACTGACACCGCCTACGGGCAGTACTTC. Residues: CSSSLTDTAYGQYF.

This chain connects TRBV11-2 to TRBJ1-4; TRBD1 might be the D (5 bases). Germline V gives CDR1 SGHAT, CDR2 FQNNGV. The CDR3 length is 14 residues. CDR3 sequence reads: CVTSLEVGDQKLFF. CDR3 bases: TGTGTCACCAGCTTAGAGGTTGGGGACCAAAAACTGTTTTTT.